This TCR beta chain was sequenced for a study of CXCR3-negative and CXCR3-positive naive CD8 T cells. Study-level points and caveats: TRB CDR3 hydrophobicity was greater in CXCR3-positive naive cells than in CXCR3-negative naive cells. Naive subsets had comparable surface CD5; TCR strength was inferred from TRB CDR3 properties.

A remark on this clonotype: Its antigen is still unknown.

5' RACE with UMI labels generated the TRB cDNA libraries. TCRdb re-called the 5' RACE reads; every CDR3 protein appears as one record, without DNA. The listing contains 50,000 to 60,000 distinct CDR3 sequences. Germline loops: CDR1 LNHDA, CDR2 SQIVND (reference sequence). The CDR3 is made up of 14 amino acids. This sequence originates from a human donor in good health. Some clones in this sample may be carry-over from other donors' samples. What was sequenced was naive CXCR3+ CD8+ T cells from blood. This sample's subset: CD45RO-CCR7+CD27+CD95- naive CD8+ T cells expressing CXCR3 (TNR3+). The chain carries TRBV19 and TRBJ1-1. This chain's CDR3 is CASSIGLGLSEAFF. The full variable domain, its missing parts supplied by reference TRBV19 and TRBJ1-1, is DGGITQSPKYLFRKEGQNVTLSCEQNLNHDAMYWYRQDPGQGLRLIYYSQIVNDFQKGDIAEGYSVSREKKESFPLTVTSAQKNPTAFYLCASSIGLGLSEAFFGQGTRLTVV.